Listed below are T cell receptor beta chains from one sample, sequenced in a study of blood T cell repertoires in COVID-19. Sequenced by immunoSEQ multiplex PCR; TCRdb stores in-frame clones only, minus some. This sample has 250,000 to 300,000 clones, with approximately 80% found just once. The sequenced sample consisted of peripheral blood. These receptors all come from a woman in her sixties or seventies with active or convalescent COVID-19. Both conserved end residues are part of each CDR3. A D gene is named only where the DNA matches it firmly. Clone size is shown for a subset of rows, as once, few, many or a class of expanded clone.

v_call,j_call,d_call,clone_size,cdr3_aa,cdr3_nt
TRBV4-3,TRBJ1-3,-,-,CASSQGSRSGNTIYF,TGCGCCAGCAGCCAGGGGAGTCGGTCTGGAAACACCATATATTTT
TRBV6-5,TRBJ1-4,TRBD1,-,CASRATGVFEKLFF,TGTGCCAGCAGAGCGACAGGGGTTTTCGAAAAACTGTTTTTT
TRBV6-1,TRBJ2-7,TRBD2,-,CASSENPAVAGASYEQYF,TGTGCCAGCAGTGAAAACCCGGCGGTAGCGGGGGCTTCCTACGAGCAGTACTTC
TRBV30,TRBJ1-5,-,-,CAWSLAGGNQPQHF,TGTGCCTGGAGTCTCGCGGGAGGCAATCAGCCCCAGCATTTT
TRBV10-3,TRBJ2-1,-,-,CAISAGGQSNEQFF,TGTGCCATCAGTGCGGGGGGCCAGAGCAATGAGCAGTTCTTC
TRBV19,TRBJ2-5,TRBD1,-,CASSTHGTGGFGETQYF,TGTGCCAGTAGTACCCATGGGACAGGGGGCTTCGGGGAGACCCAGTACTTC
TRBV12-5,TRBJ2-3,TRBD1,-,CASGWDSFSTDTQYF,TGTGCTAGTGGTTGGGACAGTTTTAGCACAGATACGCAGTATTTT
TRBV9,TRBJ2-5,TRBD2,-,CASSVLGSGDPGETQYF,TGTGCCAGCAGCGTACTAGGTAGCGGGGATCCCGGGGAGACCCAGTACTTC
TRBV3-1/TRBV3-2,TRBJ1-1,TRBD1,-,CASSQKDRASLAFF,TGTGCCAGCAGCCAGAAAGACAGGGCAAGTTTGGCTTTCTTT
TRBV15,TRBJ2-3,TRBD2,-,CATSRDLLAGEHTQYF,TGTGCCACCAGCAGAGATTTACTAGCGGGGGAACATACGCAGTATTTT
TRBV14,TRBJ2-1,TRBD2,once,CASSLGTSFYNEQFF,TGTGCCAGCAGCCTAGGGACTAGCTTCTACAATGAGCAGTTCTTC
TRBV27,TRBJ1-5,-,-,CASSLPRFPPQHF,TGTGCCAGCAGTTTACCCAGGTTCCCTCCCCAGCATTTT
TRBV7-7,TRBJ2-2,-,-,CASRLGGANTGELFF,TGTGCTAGCAGGTTGGGGGGAGCGAACACCGGGGAGCTGTTTTTT
TRBV9,TRBJ2-1,TRBD1,-,CASSWTGDEQFF,TGTGCCAGCAGCTGGACAGGGGATGAGCAGTTCTTC
TRBV12-3/TRBV12-4,TRBJ1-5,-,-,CASQGASNQPQHF,TGTGCCAGCCAAGGGGCGAGCAATCAGCCCCAGCATTTT
TRBV15,TRBJ2-7,TRBD1,-,CATSPYRDRGSLEQYF,TGTGCCACCAGTCCCTACCGGGACAGGGGGTCCTTGGAGCAGTACTTC
TRBV21-1,TRBJ2-7,-,-,CASSPPIRTGENEQYF,TGTGCCAGCAGCCCCCCGATCCGGACAGGGGAGAACGAGCAGTACTTC
TRBV4-1,TRBJ2-7,-,-,CASSQDGGSGSYEQYF,TGCGCCAGCAGCCAAGATGGAGGCAGTGGCTCCTACGAGCAGTACTTC
TRBV6-5,TRBJ1-4,-,-,CASSYSGLNEKLFF,TGTGCCAGCAGTTACTCGGGACTAAATGAAAAACTGTTTTTT
TRBV18,TRBJ2-1,-,-,CASSQVPYNEQFF,TGTGCCAGCTCGCAGGTCCCCTACAATGAGCAGTTCTTC
TRBV4-1,TRBJ2-1,TRBD1,-,CASSPPPGDRAGNEQFF,TGCGCCAGCAGCCCCCCGCCTGGGGACAGGGCAGGCAATGAGCAGTTCTTC
TRBV7-9,TRBJ2-2,-,few,CASSPGGTGELFF,TGTGCCAGCAGCCCCGGTGGCACCGGGGAGCTGTTTTTT
TRBV21-1,TRBJ2-6,-,-,CASSKGVDWLAGANVLTF,TGTGCCAGCAGCAAAGGGGTTGACTGGTTAGCTGGGGCCAACGTCCTGACTTTC
TRBV6-5,TRBJ2-3,TRBD2,-,CASRRGGTDTQYF,TGTGCCAGCAGGCGGGGGGGCACAGATACGCAGTATTTT
TRBV9,TRBJ1-2,TRBD1,-,CASSTGQGEFYTF,TGTGCCAGCAGCACCGGACAGGGAGAGTTCTACACCTTC
TRBV5-4,TRBJ1-1,-,-,CASSLGSWANTEAFF,TGTGCCAGCAGCTTAGGATCATGGGCGAACACTGAAGCTTTCTTT
TRBV5-5,TRBJ1-2,-,-,CASSFQQAQGGYTF,TGTGCCAGCAGCTTCCAACAGGCTCAAGGCGGCTACACCTTC
TRBV25-1,TRBJ2-7,TRBD1,-,CASSLRDRGAQYF,TGTGCCAGCAGTCTCCGGGACAGGGGCGCGCAGTACTTC
TRBV6-8,TRBJ2-7,TRBD1,once,CASEPHRQGAGEQYF,TGTGCCAGCGAACCCCACCGACAGGGGGCCGGCGAGCAGTACTTC